These T cell receptor beta chains were read from a single sample in a study of response to subunit inactivated influenza vaccine. In TCRdb, the RT-PCR reads were re-called with MiXCR into one record per CDR3 protein. The sample consists of just under 550,000 distinct CDR3 sequences, less than 25% of them appearing once. The sample also formed part of further work on T cells expressing NK-cell markers.

The material was CD4+ T cells sorted from PBMCs, obtained roughly 13 days after vaccination. The receptors come from a man between 50 and 59 years old who received an inactivated influenza vaccine. Each CDR3 is given with its conserved first and last residue. A D gene is named only where the DNA matches it firmly. Only part of the rows carry a size: once, few, many, or a class if the clone is expanded.

TRBD1 - TRBJ2-7 TRBV20-1 CSARDFDRGSYEQYF TGCAGTGCTAGAGATTTCGACAGGGGATCCTACGAGCAGTACTTC
TRBD2 - TRBJ2-3 TRBV2 CASSGLAGGPSDTQYF TGTGCCAGCAGCGGACTAGCGGGAGGGCCCTCAGATACGCAGTATTTT
- few TRBJ1-5 TRBV15 CATSRGGQPQHF TGTGCCACCAGCAGAGGAGGTCAGCCCCAGCATTTT
TRBD1 few TRBJ1-5 TRBV20-1 CSAGQGVNEPQHF TGCAGTGCAGGACAGGGAGTTAATGAGCCCCAGCATTTT
- few TRBJ2-5 TRBV29-1 CSAQPGIRETQYF TGCAGCGCCCAACCGGGGATCCGCGAGACCCAGTACTTC
- few TRBJ2-4 TRBV7-2 CASSLTKNIQYF TGTGCCAGCAGCTTAACCAAAAACATTCAGTACTTC
TRBD1 - TRBJ2-2 TRBV7-3 CASSLIDRARVIPGELFF TGTGCCAGCAGCTTAATCGACAGGGCAAGGGTCATCCCCGGGGAGCTGTTTTTT
- few TRBJ1-5 TRBV6-2/TRBV6-3 CASSYVGGNQPQHF TGTGCCAGCAGTTATGTAGGGGGGAATCAGCCCCAGCATTTT
- few TRBJ2-3 TRBV7-9 CATRRFTDTQYF TGTGCCACCCGGAGGTTCACAGATACGCAGTATTTT
- - TRBJ1-1 TRBV12-3/TRBV12-4 CASTHGLRIEAFF TGTGCCAGCACCCACGGACTCCGGATTGAAGCTTTCTTT
- - TRBJ2-2 TRBV27 CASSLSVGASTGELFF TGTGCCAGCAGTTTATCGGTGGGGGCGAGCACCGGGGAGCTGTTTTTT
- - TRBJ2-7 TRBV12-3/TRBV12-4 CASSSSSEQYF TGTGCCAGCAGTTCCTCCTCCGAGCAGTACTTC
TRBD2 many TRBJ2-1 TRBV7-2 CASSRTSGEQFF TGTGCCAGCAGCCGGACTAGCGGGGAGCAGTTCTTC
- - TRBJ2-1 TRBV6-2/TRBV6-3 CASKGGGTYNEQFF TGTGCCAGCAAGGGAGGGGGGACCTACAATGAGCAGTTCTTC
TRBD1 few TRBJ1-1 TRBV4-1 CASSQEKGASTAFF TGCGCCAGCAGCCAAGAAAAGGGGGCGTCTACGGCTTTCTTT
- - TRBJ1-5 TRBV28 CASSSGRKSYGNQPQHF TGTGCCAGCAGTTCCGGACGGAAGAGCTACGGCAATCAGCCCCAGCATTTT
TRBD2 - TRBJ2-1 TRBV7-2 CASSLVNSGSGNEHFF TGTGCCAGCAGCTTAGTAAACAGCGGGAGTGGCAATGAGCACTTCTTC
- - TRBJ1-1 TRBV21-1 CASRTTQNTEAFF TGTGCCAGCAGAACGACACAGAACACTGAAGCTTTCTTT
TRBD1 - TRBJ2-5 TRBV5-1 CASSSGTGHQETQYF TGCGCCAGCAGCTCAGGGACAGGGCACCAAGAGACCCAGTACTTC
TRBD2 - TRBJ2-1 TRBV6-2/TRBV6-3 CASSWWTGGRAYNEQFF TGTGCCAGCAGTTGGTGGACGGGCGGGAGGGCCTACAATGAGCAGTTCTTC
- few TRBJ2-1 TRBV24-1 CATSEAGLRQFF TGTGCCACCAGTGAGGCTGGACTGCGGCAGTTCTTC
- few TRBJ1-2 TRBV19 CASSTNYGYTF TGTGCCAGTAGTACGAACTATGGCTACACCTTC
TRBD1 many TRBJ1-6 TRBV7-2 CASRGQSTVSPLHF TGTGCCAGCAGGGGACAGTCGACGGTTTCACCCCTCCACTTT
TRBD2 few TRBJ2-7 TRBV7-9 CASSGSSGSKYEQYF TGTGCCAGCAGCGGATCTAGCGGGAGTAAATACGAGCAGTACTTC
- - TRBJ2-7 TRBV7-9 CASTPGHEQYF TGTGCCAGCACCCCGGGTCACGAGCAGTACTTC
- - TRBJ1-2 TRBV4-3 CASSLSGRGGYGYTF TGCGCCAGCAGCCTCAGCGGCAGAGGGGGCTATGGCTACACCTTC
- - TRBJ1-5 TRBV20-1 CSARDAGQPQHF TGCAGTGCTAGAGATGCGGGACAGCCCCAGCATTTT
- few TRBJ1-1 TRBV3-1 CASSQATKNTEAFF TGTGCCAGCAGCCAAGCGACAAAGAACACTGAAGCTTTCTTT
TRBD1 few TRBJ1-2 TRBV10-3 CAASGTGLPYGYTF TGTGCCGCTAGCGGGACAGGGCTCCCCTATGGCTACACCTTC
- few TRBJ1-1 TRBV12-3/TRBV12-4 CASSFYGARSTEAFF TGTGCCAGCAGTTTTTACGGGGCGCGGAGCACTGAAGCTTTCTTT
TRBD1 once TRBJ2-7 TRBV5-1 CASTRGTGGVASYEQYF TGCGCCAGCACCCGAGGGACAGGGGGCGTGGCGTCCTACGAGCAGTACTTC
- - TRBJ1-1 TRBV29-1 CSAGLPNTEAFF TGCAGCGCCGGACTTCCGAACACTGAAGCTTTCTTT
- many TRBJ2-1 TRBV6-1 CATGDRSSYNEQFF TGTGCCACGGGGGACCGGAGCTCCTACAATGAGCAGTTCTTC
- - TRBJ2-1 TRBV29-1 CSVEDMRSSYNEQFF TGCAGCGTTGAAGATATGAGGAGCTCCTACAATGAGCAGTTCTTC